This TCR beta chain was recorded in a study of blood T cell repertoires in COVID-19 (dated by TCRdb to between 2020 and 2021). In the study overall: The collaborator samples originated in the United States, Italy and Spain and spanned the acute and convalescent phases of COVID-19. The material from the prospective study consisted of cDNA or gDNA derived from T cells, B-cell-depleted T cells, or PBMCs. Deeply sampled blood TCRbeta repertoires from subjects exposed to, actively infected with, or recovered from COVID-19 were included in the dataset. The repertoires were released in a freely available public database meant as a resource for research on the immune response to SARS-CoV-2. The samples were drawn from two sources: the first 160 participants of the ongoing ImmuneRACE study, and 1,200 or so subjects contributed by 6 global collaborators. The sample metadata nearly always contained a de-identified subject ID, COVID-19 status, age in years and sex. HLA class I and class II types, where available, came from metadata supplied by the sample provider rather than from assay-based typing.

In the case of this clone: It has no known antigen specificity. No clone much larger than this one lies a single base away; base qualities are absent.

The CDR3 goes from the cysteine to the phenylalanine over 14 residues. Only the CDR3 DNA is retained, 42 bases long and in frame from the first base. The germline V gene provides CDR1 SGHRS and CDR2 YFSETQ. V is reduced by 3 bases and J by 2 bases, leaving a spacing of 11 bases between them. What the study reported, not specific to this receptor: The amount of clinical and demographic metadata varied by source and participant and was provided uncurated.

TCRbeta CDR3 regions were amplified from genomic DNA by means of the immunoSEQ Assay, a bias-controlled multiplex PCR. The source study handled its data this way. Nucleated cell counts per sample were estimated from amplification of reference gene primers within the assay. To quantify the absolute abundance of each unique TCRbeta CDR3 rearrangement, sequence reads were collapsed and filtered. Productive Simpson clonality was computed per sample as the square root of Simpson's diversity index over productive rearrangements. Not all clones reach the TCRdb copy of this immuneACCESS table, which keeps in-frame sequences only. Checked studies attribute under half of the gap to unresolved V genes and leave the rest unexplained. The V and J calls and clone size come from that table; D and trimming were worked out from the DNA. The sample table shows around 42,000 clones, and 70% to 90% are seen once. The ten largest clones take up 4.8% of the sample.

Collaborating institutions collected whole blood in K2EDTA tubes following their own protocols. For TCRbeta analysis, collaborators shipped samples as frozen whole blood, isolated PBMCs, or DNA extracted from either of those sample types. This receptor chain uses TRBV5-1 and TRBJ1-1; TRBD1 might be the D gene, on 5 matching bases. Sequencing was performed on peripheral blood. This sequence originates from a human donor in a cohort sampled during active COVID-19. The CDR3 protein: CASSSQGSNTEAFF. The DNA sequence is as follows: TGCGCCAGCAGCTCTCAGGGTAGTAACACTGAAGCTTTCTTT. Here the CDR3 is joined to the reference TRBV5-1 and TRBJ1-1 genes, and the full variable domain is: KAGVTQTPRYLIKTRGQQVTLSCSPISGHRSVSWYQQTPGQGLQFLFEYFSETQRNKGNFPGRFSGRQFSNSRSEMNVSTLELGDSALYLCASSSQGSNTEAFFGQGTRLTVV.